This entry lists 22 T cell receptor beta chains sequenced from one sample in a study of regulatory T cells in long-lasting Graves disease (dated by TCRdb to the early 2020s). The sample's time point label is to be understood as: persistent/refractory GD, antithyroid drugs over 5 years with positive TRAb. For both TCR sequencing and RNA sequencing, RNA was extracted from PBMCs in TRIzol. To prepare the library, multiplex PCR was applied. The sample was run on an Illumina HiSeq 4000. CDR3 regions were amplified by Arm-PCR with iRepertoire HTBI primers to construct TCR beta libraries. The public sequencing data were trimmed at Q25 with fastp and processed into clonotypes with MiXCR by TCRdb, which kept only in-frame beta chains. Each record represents a unique CDR3 protein, reported with the most common genes and DNA among its rows. The sample records approximately 440,000 distinct CDR3 sequences, about 25% of which are singletons. The ten largest clones take up about 27% of the sample.

Source: peripheral blood mononuclear cells (PBMCs), taken when the disease was refractory, from a patient treated with antithyroid drugs. The source of these receptors is a female donor with Graves disease.

V usage is TRBV28 and J usage is TRBJ1-5, with a weak D call TRBD1 (6 bases). The CDR3 spans 14 residues. The V end lost 6 bases, the J end lost 0 bases, and 9 bases lay between the germline ends. Germline V CDR1 and CDR2: MDHEN, SYDVKM. The CDR3 coding sequence is TGTGCCAGCAGGGGGGCCCCTAGCAATCAGCCCCAGCATTTT. This codes for CASRGAPSNQPQHF.

This clonotype showed up many times. V is TRBV7-2 and J is TRBJ1-1; TRBD1 aligns across 7 bases. This CDR3 is built from 13 residues. The V gene's germline CDR1 is SGHTA and CDR2 FQGNSA. With V trimmed by 5 bases and J by 5 bases, 5 bases remained unmatched. CDR3 in amino acids: CASSAGQRTEAFF. The CDR3 DNA sequence: TGTGCCAGCAGCGCGGGACAGAGGACTGAAGCTTTCTTT.

The chain carries TRBV29-1 and TRBJ1-1; possible D gene TRBD1, 5 bases. The germline V gene encodes CDR1 SQVTM and CDR2 ANQGSEA. CDR3 length equals 13 residues. The V gene lost 5 bases and the J gene lost 0 bases, with 10 bases spanning the gap. The CDR3 DNA is TGCAGCGTTCGAAGGGACCTGAACACTGAAGCTTTCTTT. Translated, it gives CSVRRDLNTEAFF.

This clonotype was picked up many times. The gene calls are TRBV6-1 and TRBJ1-6; D is unresolved. This CDR3 contains 16 residues. Germline-derived CDR1 and CDR2 are MNHNS and SASEGT. With 8 bases removed from V and 0 bases from J, the gap between germline ends came to 14 bases. The CDR3 here is CASCSGGSSYNSPLHF. The CDR3 nucleotides are TGTGCCAGCTGCAGCGGTGGGAGCTCCTATAATTCACCCCTCCACTTT.

Points on this clonotype: This may come from a read error, since a much larger clone is one base off. The V and J genes are TRBV6-1 and TRBJ1-2; a weak D match, TRBD1 (5 bases). The V end lost 6 bases, the J end lost 5 bases, and 16 bases lay between the germline ends. In germline, CDR1 is MNHNS, CDR2 SASEGT. CDR3 length: 14 residues. CDR3 in DNA: TGTGCCAGCAGCTCACCCGGGACCGCGTATGGCTACACCTTC. This sequence encodes CASSSPGTAYGYTF.

The chain is built from TRBV20-1 and TRBJ2-3, with TRBD2 identical over 7 bases. CDR3 length: 15 residues. V lost 3 bases and J lost 3; bases outside the gene matches: 9. CDR1 and CDR2 from the germline V gene are DFQATT and SNEGSKA (reference sequence). The CDR3 bases are TGCAGTGCTAGGGGGGGGGGAGGCAGAACAGATACGCAGTATTTT. Translated: CSARGGGGRTDTQYF.

This clonotype came up once. The CDR3 ends on some other residue instead of the conserved phenylalanine or tryptophan, so this is likely a read error. This chain links TRBV7-3 with TRBJ1-5; no reliable D call. The CDR3 is 16 residues long. V lost 4 bases and J 0 bases, leaving 13 bases between the germline ends. Looked up from germline, CDR1 is SGHTA and CDR2 is FQGTGA. CDR3 DNA sequence: TGTGCCAGCAGCTCCGGGAGGCTCTATAGCAATCAGCCCCAGCATTTG. Translated, it gives CASSSGRLYSNQPQHL.

This chain uses TRBV6-1 with TRBJ1-2; D gene uncertain. CDR3 length: 16 amino acids. Germline-derived CDR1 and CDR2 are MNHNS and SASEGT. V lost 6 bases, J lost 5 bases, and 22 bases lay in between. CDR3 loop: CASSLTAGLPDYGYTF. In DNA form, the CDR3 reads TGTGCCAGCAGCCTCACCGCCGGACTCCCTGATTATGGCTACACCTTC.

This sequence joins TRBV7-3 and TRBJ2-1, with TRBD2 matching 15 bases. Trimming at V came to 1 base and at J to 9 bases, leaving 4 bases not matched to a gene. The CDR3 is made up of 16 amino acids. CDR1 SGHTA and CDR2 FQGTGA come from the germline V gene. The CDR3 bases are TGTGCCAGCAGCTTAAGTGGACTAGCGGGAGGGGGTGAGCAGTTCTTC. This encodes CASSLSGLAGGGEQFF. The variable domain in full, completed from reference TRBV7-3 and TRBJ2-1, reads GAGVSQTPSNKVTEKGKYVELRCDPISGHTALYWYRQSLGQGPEFLIYFQGTGAADDSGLPNDRFFAVRPEGSVSTLKIQRTERGDSAVYLCASSLSGLAGGGEQFFGPGTRLTVL.

This clonotype has at least ten counts. The V call is TRBV10-1, the J call TRBJ2-6; D gene ambiguous. This CDR3 region has 18 residues. Germline CDR1 and CDR2: WNHNN and SYGVQD (reference sequence). V lost 3 bases to trimming and J lost 0 bases, with 15 bases between them. CDR3 bases: TGCGCCAGCAGTGAACCCGCGCGAGCCATCTCTGGGGCCAACGTCCTGACTTTC. Translating it yields CASSEPARAISGANVLTF.

This clonotype showed up just a few times. The V and J genes are TRBV27 and TRBJ2-7; D is perhaps TRBD2 (6 bases). The V gene lost 6 bases and the J gene lost 0 bases, with 9 bases spanning the gap. The CDR3 consists of 13 residues. Germline CDR1 reads MNHEY; CDR2 reads SMNVEV (reference sequence). CDR3 sequence reads: CASRASDSYEQYF. The DNA of the CDR3 is TGTGCCAGCAGAGCTAGCGACTCCTACGAGCAGTACTTC.

This clonotype was seen many times. The rearrangement links TRBV29-1 to TRBJ2-7; D tentatively reads TRBD1 or TRBD2 (5 bases each). Germline CDR1 reads SQVTM; CDR2 reads ANQGSEA. V was cut by 1 base and J by 6 bases, with 25 bases left in between. This CDR3 has 17 amino acids. The CDR3 DNA reads TGCAGCGTTGAAGCCCTCTTGATCGCCCGGGACCCCTTCGAGCAGTACTTC. Translated: CSVEALLIARDPFEQYF.

The sample holds many counts of this clonotype. This chain links TRBV6-1 with TRBJ1-2, with TRBD1 matching over 7 bases. Germline V gene lookup returns CDR1 MNHNS and CDR2 SASEGT. The CDR3 length is 13 residues. J was trimmed by 4 bases and V by 7 bases; bases with no gene match: 6. CDR3 nucleotide sequence: TGTGCCAGCAATGAGGGGGCCTTCTATGGCTACACCTTC. It translates to CASNEGAFYGYTF.

The chain uses TRBV30 and TRBJ1-1, with TRBD1 as a possible D gene (5 bases). The V end lost 3 bases, the J end lost 11 bases, and 13 bases lay between the germline ends. CDR1 GTSNPN and CDR2 SVGIG come from the germline V gene (reference sequence). The CDR3 covers 11 residues. The CDR3 here is CAWSPTGEAFF. The CDR3 region has the DNA TGTGCCTGGAGCCCGACGGGGGAGGCTTTCTTT.

This chain connects TRBV7-9 to TRBJ2-5, with D possibly called TRBD1 or TRBD2 (5 bases each). Germline CDR1 SEHNR, CDR2 FQNEAQ (reference sequence). The CDR3 is 15 amino acids. Trimming took off 2 bases at V and 2 bases at J, with 12 bases between the two ends. The CDR3, as DNA: TGTGCCAGCAGCTTATATCGGGACGCACAAGAGACCCAGTACTTC. This encodes CASSLYRDAQETQYF.

This clonotype was found a few times. This chain joins TRBV19 and TRBJ2-7; D is uncertain. Germline CDR1 reads LNHDA; CDR2 reads SQIVND (reference sequence). V was trimmed by 1 base and J by 2 bases, leaving 6 bases between them. The CDR3 extends over 13 amino acids. CDR3 sequence reads: CASSIGSAYEQYF. The CDR3 bases are TGTGCCAGTAGTATAGGCAGTGCCTACGAGCAGTACTTC.

The chain joins TRBV19 to TRBJ2-7; weak D call: TRBD2 (6 bases). CDR1 and CDR2 from the germline V gene are LNHDA and SQIVND (reference sequence). CDR3 length: 15 residues. Trimming left V 3 bases short and J 1 base short, with 13 bases between. The CDR3 DNA follows: TGTGCCAGTAGTATCCAACCGGGAGTTTCCTACGAGCAGTACTTC. It encodes CASSIQPGVSYEQYF.

This clonotype has a count of ten or more. V and J are TRBV28 and TRBJ2-7, with 10 bases lining up with TRBD2. The germline V gene has CDR1 MDHEN and CDR2 SYDVKM. The CDR3 has 14 amino acids. The V segment lost 4 bases and the J segment 3 bases; nucleotides outside the gene matches: 3. In DNA form, the CDR3 reads TGTGCCAGCAGTTCCCGGACTAGCGGCTACGAGCAGTACTTC. Translated, it gives CASSSRTSGYEQYF.

The chain is built from TRBV20-1 and TRBJ2-4; 10 nucleotides align to TRBD2. Per the germline V gene, CDR1 is DFQATT and CDR2 is SNEGSKA (reference sequence). The CDR3 loop spans 14 amino acids. Germline trimming cut 2 bases from V and 7 bases from J; bases unmatched to any gene: 5. The CDR3 protein is CSARPSGGTNIQYF. CDR3 DNA: TGCAGTGCTAGACCTAGCGGGGGAACCAACATTCAGTACTTC.

This clonotype was observed at least ten times. V is TRBV7-9 and J is TRBJ1-1; 7 bases match TRBD1. CDR3 length: 14 amino acids. V was clipped by 4 bases and J by 1 base; unmatched bases: 3. CDR1 SEHNR and CDR2 FQNEAQ come from the germline V gene (reference sequence). As DNA, the CDR3 is TGTGCCAGCAGCTCGGACAGGTGGAACACTGAAGCTTTCTTT. This sequence encodes CASSSDRWNTEAFF.

The sample holds many counts of this clonotype. V gene TRBV2 combines with J gene TRBJ1-1; the match to TRBD1 covers 8 bases. Germline assignment: CDR1 SNHLY and CDR2 FYNNEI. Trimming took 6 bases from V and 2 from J; bases not matched to a gene: 8. The CDR3 covers 15 residues. CDR3 residues: CASRPDRGGNTEAFF. The CDR3 nucleotides are TGTGCCAGCAGGCCCGACAGGGGAGGTAACACTGAAGCTTTCTTT.

In this sample, this clonotype turned up a few times. The CDR3 sequence is CASKLAGTSYNEQFF. Here the CDR3 DNA reads TGTGCCAGCAAATTAGCGGGAACTTCCTACAATGAGCAGTTCTTC. The J gene is TRBJ2-1, the V gene TRBV27; 8 nucleotides match TRBD2. Germline CDR1 and CDR2: MNHEY and SMNVEV (reference sequence). Trimming cost V 7 bases and J 1 base; bases outside gene matches: 6. This CDR3 region has 15 residues.